This T cell receptor beta chain was sequenced for a study of blood T cell repertoires in COVID-19. Looking at the study overall: COVID-19 samples, acute and convalescent, were from the United States, Italy and Spain. In each case, the material was cDNA or gDNA derived from T cells, B-cell-depleted T cells, or PBMCs.

Clones were read by immunoSEQ multiplex PCR, and TCRdb kept only the in-frame ones, dropping some. The table has about 160,000 clones, about 88% seen once. This clone was detected only once. Enrollment of patients from Seattle took place during active infection, with longitudinal follow-up. What was sequenced was peripheral blood. This receptor was obtained from a man in his sixties with COVID-19, enrolled during active disease.

The CDR3 bases are TGTGCCAGCAGCAAATCCGGGACAGGGGGTGGGCCCCAGCATTTT. The encoded protein is CASSKSGTGGGPQHF. The V call is TRBV7-2, the J call TRBJ1-5; 11 bases map to TRBD1. The CDR3 consists of 15 residues. CDR1 is SGHTA, CDR2 FQGNSA, per germline. J was trimmed by 9 bases and V by 5 bases; bases with no gene match: 9.